The 28 T cell receptor beta chains listed next were all sequenced from one sample in a study of beta chain features in type 1 diabetes (dated by TCRdb to the late 2010s). The full study reports these points: A moderate but significant shortening of TCRB CDR3 length was observed in type 1 diabetes patients in all four CD4+ subsets.

These receptors' targets are unknown. Libraries were made using the immunoSEQ multiplex PCR assay. The entire amount of isolated RNA was reverse transcribed using the High Capacity cDNA Reverse Transcription Kit, so the sequenced TCRB transcripts were expressed ones. Entries here come from immuneACCESS through TCRdb and include only in-frame sequences with V and J called. Some clones fail to appear in such tables; in the studies checked, an unresolved V gene covers under half of the shortfall, and the cause of the remainder is unknown. The sample includes roughly 330,000 clones, with approximately 13% observed a single time. Together, the top ten hold roughly 0.015% of the sample. Sample: naive CD4+ T cells from blood. This specimen's cell subset or site label, per the study, means: true naive CD4+ T cells. The receptors here all came from a woman aged 18-35 years with type 1 diabetes.

The chain carries TRBV7-2 and TRBJ2-5; TRBD2 agrees at 9 bases. The CDR3 extends over 17 amino acids. V dropped 2 bases and J dropped 1; count of bases not matched to a gene: 8. Germline lookup yields CDR1 SGHTA and CDR2 FQGNSA. The CDR3 DNA follows: TGTGCCAGCAGCTTAAATGGCGGCGGGGGGGGCCAAGAGACCCAGTACTTC. Amino acids: CASSLNGGGGGQETQYF. Using reference TRBV7-2 and TRBJ2-5 for the parts outside the CDR3, the full variable domain is GAGVSQSPSNKVTEKGKDVELRCDPISGHTALYWYRQSLGQGLEFLIYFQGNSAPDKSGLPSDRFSAERTGGSVSTLTIQRTQQEDSAVYLCASSLNGGGGGQETQYFGPGTRLLVL.

The chain recombines TRBV29-1 with TRBJ2-7; D might be TRBD1 (5 bases). V lost 4 bases and J 6 bases, leaving 19 bases between the germline ends. CDR3 length equals 14 residues. Germline CDR1 is SQVTM and CDR2 is ANQGSEA. The CDR3 protein is CSVATAPKASEQYF. The CDR3 DNA sequence: TGCAGCGTTGCGACAGCACCAAAGGCCTCCGAGCAGTACTTC.

In nucleotides, the CDR3 is TGTGCCTGGAGCGATAGCGGGAGAGCTCGCGAGCAGTACGTC. As protein: CAWSDSGRAREQYV. V and J are TRBV30 and TRBJ2-7; 9 nucleotides match TRBD2. This CDR3 has 14 amino acids. J was trimmed by 6 bases and V by 3 bases; bases with no gene match: 9. Germline CDR1 is GTSNPN and CDR2 is SVGIG (reference sequence).

This clone was seen only a few times. This chain uses TRBV5-1 with TRBJ2-2; the match to TRBD1 covers 7 bases. After removal of 4 bases from V and 3 bases from J, the junction contained 12 bases not matched to a gene. CDR3 length: 17 amino acids. The germline V gene has CDR1 SGHRS and CDR2 YFSETQ. DNA for the CDR3: TGCGCCAGCAGCAAATTTTCAGGGGGAGAATACACCGGGGAGCTGTTTTTT. Residues: CASSKFSGGEYTGELFF.

The CDR3 sequence: CASSRSGASGTHEQYF. CDR3 DNA sequence: TGTGCCAGCAGCCGAAGTGGGGCTAGCGGGACCCACGAGCAGTACTTC. The chain links TRBV7-9 to TRBJ2-7, with 9 bases that match TRBD2. In germline, CDR1 is SEHNR, CDR2 FQNEAQ (reference sequence). The CDR3 loop spans 16 amino acids. V lost 5 bases to trimming and J lost 5 bases; unmatched junction nucleotides: 13. The full variable domain, completed using reference TRBV7-9 and TRBJ2-7, is DTGVSQNPRHKITKRGQNVTFRCDPISEHNRLYWYRQTLGQGPEFLTYFQNEAQLEKSRLLSDRFSAERPKGSFSTLEIQRTEQGDSAMYLCASSRSGASGTHEQYFGPGTRLTVT.

The rearrangement uses TRBV12-5 and TRBJ2-2; maybe TRBD1 (6 bases). With 4 bases removed from V and 1 base from J, the gap between germline ends came to 7 bases. The CDR3 sequence is 14 residues long. Germline assignment: CDR1 LGHNT and CDR2 FRNRAP. The CDR3 region is CASGSGQNTGELFF. The CDR3, as DNA: TGTGCTAGTGGTTCGGGACAGAACACCGGGGAGCTGTTTTTT.

In this sample, this clone turned up a few times. The chain recombines TRBV19 with TRBJ2-1, with TRBD2 matching 7 bases. Germline V gene lookup returns CDR1 LNHDA and CDR2 SQIVND (reference sequence). CDR3 length: 15 amino acids. V lost 3 bases to trimming and J lost 6 bases; unmatched junction nucleotides: 8. The CDR3 DNA follows: TGTGCCAGTAGTATCGGGGGGAAGGATGGCAATGAGCAGTTCTTC. It is translated as CASSIGGKDGNEQFF.

This clone has a handful of counts. The CDR3 loop reads CASSYGTSHETQYF. The CDR3 DNA follows: TGTGCCAGCAGTTACGGGACTAGCCATGAGACCCAGTACTTC. This chain connects TRBV6-5 to TRBJ2-5; 9 bases line up with TRBD2. J was trimmed by 5 bases and V by 2 bases; bases with no gene match: 3. From germline, CDR1 is MNHEY and CDR2 SVGAGI. There are 14 residues in the CDR3.

In this sample, this clone turned up a few times. The chain combines TRBV30 with TRBJ2-5, with D possibly matching TRBD2 (6 bases). The V gene's germline CDR1 is GTSNPN and CDR2 SVGIG (reference sequence). The CDR3 has 13 amino acids. V lost 4 bases and J 2 bases, leaving 11 bases between the germline ends. The CDR3 DNA follows: TGTGCCTGGACTAGCGTAACGCAAGAGACCCAGTACTTC. Its protein is CAWTSVTQETQYF. The complete variable domain, with remaining parts taken from reference TRBV30 and TRBJ2-5, reads SQTIHQWPATLVQPVGSPLSLECTVEGTSNPNLYWYRQAAGRGLQLLFYSVGIGQISSEVPQNLSASRPQDRQFILSSKKLLLSDSGFYLCAWTSVTQETQYFGPGTRLLVL.

In this sample, this clone turned up a few times. V usage is TRBV19 and J usage is TRBJ1-1; D uncertain. Looked up from germline, CDR1 is LNHDA and CDR2 is SQIVND (reference sequence). V lost 5 bases to trimming and J lost 1 base, with 14 bases between them. The CDR3 is 15 residues long. CDR3 loop: CASSPWGGKNTEAFF. For the CDR3, the DNA is TGTGCCAGTAGTCCATGGGGAGGGAAGAACACTGAAGCTTTCTTT.

J is TRBJ1-2 and V is TRBV5-4; D gene unclear. Germline CDR1 is SGHNT and CDR2 is YYREEE (reference sequence). Between the trimmed V and J ends, which lost 0 bases and 3 bases, there was a span of 12 bases. CDR3 length: 15 residues. The CDR3 sequence is CASSLAGGFYYGYTF. In DNA, the CDR3 is TGTGCCAGCAGCTTGGCCGGAGGGTTTTACTATGGCTACACCTTC.

The chain has TRBV5-4 and TRBJ2-7; 11 bases are shared with TRBD2. V gave up 4 bases and J gave up 0 bases; unmatched junction bases: 6. CDR1 and CDR2 from the germline V gene are SGHNT and YYREEE (reference sequence). CDR3 length: 16 amino acids. CDR3 amino acids: CASSTGLAGFSYEQYF. CDR3 in DNA: TGTGCCAGCAGCACCGGACTAGCGGGCTTCTCCTACGAGCAGTACTTC. The entire variable domain, with the rest obtained from reference TRBV5-4 and TRBJ2-7, is as follows: ETGVTQSPTHLIKTRGQQVTLRCSSQSGHNTVSWYQQALGQGPQFIFQYYREEENGRGNFPPRFSGLQFPNYSSELNVNALELDDSALYLCASSTGLAGFSYEQYFGPGTRLTVT.

This chain links TRBV21-1 with TRBJ2-5; TRBD2, the D gene given by the table, was not confirmed from the DNA. TRBV21-1 is a pseudogene. CDR3 length equals 18 residues. Written as DNA, the CDR3 is TGTGCCAGCAGCGCCCCGGGGGGGTGTAGCGGGCCCCGGGGGACCCAGTACTTC. Protein sequence: CASSAPGGCSGPRGTQYF.

The chain uses TRBV6-5 and TRBJ2-3, with 7 bases fitting TRBD2. The trim removed 4 bases at V and 4 bases at J, leaving 11 bases unmatched. The CDR3 spans 16 residues. Germline assignment: CDR1 MNHEY and CDR2 SVGAGI. CDR3 in amino acids: CASSSPKGGRSDTQYF. The CDR3, as DNA: TGTGCCAGCAGTTCCCCTAAGGGAGGGCGGTCAGATACGCAGTATTTT.

This clone appeared a few times. This sequence joins TRBV11-2 and TRBJ2-1; 8 nucleotides align to TRBD2. The germline V gene has CDR1 SGHAT and CDR2 FQNNGV. Trimming removed 3 bases from V and 5 bases from J; junction bases left unmatched: 3. This CDR3 spans 14 amino acids. CDR3 DNA: TGTGCCAGCAGCTTCGGGAGGGCGAACAATGAGCAGTTCTTC. Its translation is CASSFGRANNEQFF. Variable domain in full (rest from reference TRBV11-2 and TRBJ2-1): EAGVAQSPRYKIIEKRQSVAFWCNPISGHATLYWYQQILGQGPKLLIQFQNNGVVDDSQLPKDRFSAERLKGVDSTLKIQPAKLEDSAVYLCASSFGRANNEQFFGPGTRLTVL.

The chain's CDR3 is CASSPQGKITEAFF. The CDR3 DNA follows: TGTGCCAGCAGTCCCCAGGGGAAAATCACTGAAGCTTTCTTT. V usage is TRBV28 and J usage is TRBJ1-1, with a possible D match to TRBD1 (6 bases). Germline lookup yields CDR1 MDHEN and CDR2 SYDVKM. The CDR3 sequence is 14 residues long. V gave up 5 bases and J gave up 4 bases, with 14 bases separating them. The full variable domain, rest sourced from reference TRBV28 and TRBJ1-1, is DVKVTQSSRYLVKRTGEKVFLECVQDMDHENMFWYRQDPGLGLRLIYFSYDVKMKEKGDIPEGYSVSREKKERFSLILESASTNQTSMYLCASSPQGKITEAFFGQGTRLTVV.

In this sample, this clone turned up a few times. V is TRBV5-1 and J is TRBJ2-7; D perhaps matches TRBD2 (6 bases). Germline CDR1 reads SGHRS; CDR2 reads YFSETQ. The CDR3 contains 13 residues. V lost 0 bases and J 6 bases, leaving 10 bases between the germline ends. CDR3 loop: CASSLAGLSEQYV. The CDR3 region has the DNA TGCGCCAGCAGCTTGGCCGGACTATCCGAGCAGTACGTC.

The chain employs TRBV6-5 and TRBJ2-3, with D possibly being TRBD1 (6 bases). The CDR3 runs 14 residues. Germline CDR1 reads MNHEY; CDR2 reads SVGAGI. The V end lost 7 bases, the J end lost 2 bases, and 13 bases lay between the germline ends. The CDR3 region is CASTSGQFTDTQYF. CDR3 sequence (DNA): TGTGCCAGCACATCGGGACAATTCACAGATACGCAGTATTTT.

The chain couples TRBV7-2 to TRBJ2-1; TRBD2 matches at 9 bases. The V and J ends lost 7 bases and 7 bases, in that order; junction bases with no gene match: 11. CDR1 and CDR2 from the germline V gene are SGHTA and FQGNSA. This CDR3 spans 15 amino acids. CDR3 sequence: CASIPGTSRLNEQFF. CDR3 sequence (DNA): TGTGCCAGCATTCCCGGGACTAGCCGGCTAAATGAGCAGTTCTTC.

This rearrangement joins TRBV30 to TRBJ1-1; a possible D gene is TRBD1 (6 bases). Germline CDR1 reads GTSNPN; CDR2 reads SVGIG (reference sequence). V lost 2 bases to trimming and J lost 3 bases, with 22 bases between them. The CDR3 runs to 17 residues. The CDR3 region has the DNA TGTGCCTGGAGTCGGGAGGGGGGGCAGCCGCGGGACACTGAAGCTTTCTTT. This sequence encodes CAWSREGGQPRDTEAFF.

In its sample, this clone was seen a few times. The chain uses TRBV30 and TRBJ1-1; perhaps TRBD1 as D (5 bases). This CDR3 is built from 15 residues. The germline V gene encodes CDR1 GTSNPN and CDR2 SVGIG (reference sequence). With 3 bases removed from V and 1 base from J, the gap between germline ends came to 15 bases. The CDR3 region is CAWRGGSESNTEAFF. CDR3 bases: TGTGCCTGGAGGGGGGGATCAGAATCGAACACTGAAGCTTTCTTT.

This clone is a singleton in its sample. This chain connects TRBV11-3 to TRBJ2-7, with no clear D. Trimming removed 4 bases from V and 3 bases from J, with 10 bases in between. CDR3 size: 13 residues. Germline lookup yields CDR1 SGHNT and CDR2 YENEEA. The CDR3 nucleotides read TGTGCCAGCAGCTACGCACCACACTACGAGCAGTACTTC. Protein sequence: CASSYAPHYEQYF.

The rearrangement joins TRBV7-3 to TRBJ2-1; 10 bases agree with TRBD2. Germline CDR1 is SGHTA and CDR2 is FQGTGA. V trimming: 5 bases; J trimming: 10 bases; junction bases outside the gene matches: 11. The CDR3 totals 15 residues. The CDR3 loop reads CASSPAGLGLAEQFF. CDR3 in DNA: TGTGCCAGCAGCCCCGCTGGTTTGGGACTAGCGGAGCAGTTCTTC.

This clone has more than one count but fewer than ten. The chain combines TRBV5-1 with TRBJ2-5; 8 bases are shared with TRBD1. The germline gives CDR1 SGHRS, CDR2 YFSETQ. CDR3 size: 14 residues. The V and J ends lost 3 bases and 5 bases, in that order; junction bases with no gene match: 6. CDR3 protein: CASSSRTGLETQYF. In DNA form, the CDR3 reads TGCGCCAGCAGCTCCCGGACAGGGTTGGAGACCCAGTACTTC.

The chain carries TRBV29-1 and TRBJ1-1; possible D gene TRBD1, 5 bases. The CDR3 extends over 14 amino acids. Germline V lookup: CDR1 SQVTM, CDR2 ANQGSEA. Trimming stripped 6 bases from V and 1 base from J, with 15 bases between. The CDR3 is CSVEGLLRNTEAFF. In DNA, the CDR3 is TGCAGCGTAGAGGGACTCCTCCGGAACACTGAAGCTTTCTTT.

This chain links TRBV20-1 with TRBJ1-2; D ambiguous. Deletions cut 5 bases from V and 8 bases from J, with 12 bases between. From germline, CDR1 is DFQATT and CDR2 SNEGSKA (reference sequence). The CDR3 has 11 amino acids. The CDR3 sequence is CSASRMRGYTF. As DNA, the CDR3 is TGCAGTGCTTCTCGGATGAGGGGCTACACCTTC.

This clone has more than one count but fewer than ten. This sequence joins TRBV7-3 and TRBJ2-7; TRBD2 matches at 9 bases. Germline CDR1 is SGHTA and CDR2 is FQGTGA. The CDR3 totals 15 residues. The trim removed 2 bases at V and 4 bases at J, leaving 6 bases unmatched. The CDR3 coding sequence is TGTGCCAGCAGCTTAGAGGGACTAGCAGATTACGAGCAGTACTTC. Its protein product is CASSLEGLADYEQYF.

This clone was counted a few times. The chain has TRBV7-9 and TRBJ1-4; the match to TRBD1 covers 8 bases. Germline assignment: CDR1 SEHNR and CDR2 FQNEAQ (reference sequence). V shed 6 bases, J shed 8 bases, and the junction held 11 bases outside the gene matches. CDR3 length: 15 residues. Written as DNA, the CDR3 is TGTGCCAGCAGGGCCTGGACAGGGAGGGGAGAAAAACTGTTTTTT. Its translation is CASRAWTGRGEKLFF.